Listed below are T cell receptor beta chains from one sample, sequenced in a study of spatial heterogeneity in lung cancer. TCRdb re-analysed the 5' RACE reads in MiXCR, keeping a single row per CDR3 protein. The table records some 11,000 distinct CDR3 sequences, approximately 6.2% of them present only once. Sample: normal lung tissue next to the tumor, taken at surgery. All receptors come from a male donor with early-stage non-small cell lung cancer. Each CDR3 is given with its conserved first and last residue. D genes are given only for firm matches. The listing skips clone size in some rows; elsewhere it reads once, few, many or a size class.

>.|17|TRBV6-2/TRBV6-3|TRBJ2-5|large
CASNRQALAISQETQYF
TGTGCCAGCAACCGCCAAGCCCTCGCCATCTCTCAAGAGACCCAGTACTTC
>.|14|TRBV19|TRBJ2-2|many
CASNTLTWAGELFF
TGTGCCAGCAATACTTTGACCTGGGCCGGGGAGCTGTTTTTT
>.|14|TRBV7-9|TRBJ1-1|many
CASSLRLSDTEAFF
TGTGCCAGCAGCTTACGGTTGTCGGACACTGAAGCTTTCTTT
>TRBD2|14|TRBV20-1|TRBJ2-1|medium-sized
CSASVTSGGDEQFF
TGCAGTGCTAGTGTGACTAGCGGGGGTGATGAGCAGTTCTTC
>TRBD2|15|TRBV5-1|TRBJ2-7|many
CASSLVERERSEQYF
TGCGCCAGCAGCTTGGTAGAGCGGGAGAGGAGCGAGCAGTACTTC
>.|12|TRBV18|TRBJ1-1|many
CASSILNTEAFF
TGTGCCAGCTCAATCCTGAACACTGAAGCTTTCTTT
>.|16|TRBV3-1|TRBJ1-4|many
CASSQGGRASREKLFF
TGTGCCAGCAGCCAGGGGGGCAGGGCCTCGCGTGAAAAACTGTTTTTT
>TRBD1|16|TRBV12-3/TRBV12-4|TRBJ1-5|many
CASSLKQGANNQPQHF
TGTGCCAGCAGTTTAAAGCAGGGGGCCAACAATCAGCCCCAGCATTTT
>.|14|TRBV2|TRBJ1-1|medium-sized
CASRGLGGNTEAFF
TGTGCCAGCAGAGGTTTAGGGGGGAACACTGAAGCTTTCTTT
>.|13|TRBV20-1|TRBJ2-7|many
CSASQGQPYEQYF
TGCAGTGCTAGTCAGGGGCAGCCCTACGAGCAGTACTTC
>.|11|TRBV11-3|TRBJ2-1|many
CASSLSGLWFF
TGTGCCAGCAGCTTGTCGGGACTCTGGTTCTTC
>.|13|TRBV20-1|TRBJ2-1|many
CSATTGIMLGQFF
TGCAGTGCTACCACTGGAATAATGTTAGGGCAGTTCTTC
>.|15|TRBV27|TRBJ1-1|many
CASSREALTNTEAFF
TGTGCCAGCAGTAGAGAGGCCCTGACCAACACTGAAGCTTTCTTT
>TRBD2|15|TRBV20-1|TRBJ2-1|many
CSARSAASGSYEQFF
TGCAGTGCTAGATCTGCGGCTAGCGGGAGTTATGAGCAGTTCTTC
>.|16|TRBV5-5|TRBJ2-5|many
CASSLGPSSEQETQYF
TGTGCCAGCAGCTTGGGACCGTCGTCAGAGCAAGAGACCCAGTACTTC
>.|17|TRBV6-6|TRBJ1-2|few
CASSSPLSKPRGYGYTF
TGTGCCAGCAGCTCCCCCCTCTCCAAGCCCAGGGGCTATGGCTACACCTTC
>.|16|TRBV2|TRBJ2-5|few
CASSEKDSVREGTQYF
TGTGCCAGCAGTGAAAAAGACTCGGTCAGAGAAGGGACCCAGTACTTC
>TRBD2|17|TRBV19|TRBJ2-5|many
CASSGLAGVGIRETQYF
TGTGCCAGTAGCGGACTAGCGGGTGTGGGGATCCGAGAGACCCAGTACTTC
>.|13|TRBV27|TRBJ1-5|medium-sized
CASSLYRNQPQHF
TGTGCCAGCAGTTTATACAGGAATCAGCCCCAGCATTTT
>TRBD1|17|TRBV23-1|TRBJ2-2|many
CASSQPDRVRGTGELFF
TGCGCCAGCAGTCAACCGGACAGGGTTCGAGGCACCGGGGAGCTGTTTTTT
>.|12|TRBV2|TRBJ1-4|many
CASATEYEKLFF
TGTGCCAGCGCGACAGAGTATGAAAAACTGTTTTTT
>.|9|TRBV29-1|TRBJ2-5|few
CSVGETQYF
TGCAGCGTTGGAGAGACCCAGTACTTC
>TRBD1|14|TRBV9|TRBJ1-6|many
CASSSDRADSPLHF
TGTGCCAGCAGCTCGGACAGGGCGGATTCACCCCTCCACTTT
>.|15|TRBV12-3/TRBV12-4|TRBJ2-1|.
CASSPRTGSYNEQFF
TGTGCCAGCAGTCCCCGGACTGGTTCCTACAATGAGCAGTTCTTC
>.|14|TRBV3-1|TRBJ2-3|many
CASSQGDSTDTQYF
TGTGCCAGCAGCCAAGGGGACTCCACAGATACGCAGTATTTT
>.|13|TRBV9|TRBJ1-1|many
CASSVDVNTEAFF
TGTGCCAGCAGCGTAGACGTGAACACTGAAGCTTTCTTT
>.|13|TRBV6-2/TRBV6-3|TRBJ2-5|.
CASEQAYQETQYF
TGTGCCAGCGAACAGGCGTACCAAGAGACCCAGTACTTC
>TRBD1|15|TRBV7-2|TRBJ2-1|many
CASSYQTGSGNEQFF
TGTGCCAGCAGCTACCAGACAGGGAGCGGCAATGAGCAGTTCTTC
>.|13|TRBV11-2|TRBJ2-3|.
CASSFGIADTQYF
TGTGCCAGCAGCTTTGGTATAGCAGATACGCAGTATTTT
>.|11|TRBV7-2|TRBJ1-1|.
CASRGTSEAFF
TGTGCCAGCAGAGGGACATCTGAAGCTTTCTTT
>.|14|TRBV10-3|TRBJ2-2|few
CATKGPANTGELFF
TGTGCCACCAAAGGCCCCGCGAACACCGGGGAGCTGTTTTTT
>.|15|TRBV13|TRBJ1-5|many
CASSLGRNSNQPQHF
TGTGCCAGCAGCTTGGGCCGTAATAGCAATCAGCCCCAGCATTTT
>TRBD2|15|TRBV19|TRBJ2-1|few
CASQPGASGADEQFF
TGTGCCAGTCAGCCCGGGGCTAGCGGGGCCGATGAGCAGTTCTTC
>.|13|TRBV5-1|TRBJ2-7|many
CASSLSDGYEQYF
TGCGCCAGCAGCCTATCGGACGGCTACGAGCAGTACTTC